These 7 T cell receptor beta chains were all obtained from the same sample, sequenced in a study of human T cells and chemical hapten exposure. As for time point: patch test 2, 6 weeks after DPC sensitization. Stated treatment: therapeutic diphenylcyclopropenone sensitization with weekly scalp DPC. From whole blood left unfractionated, total RNA was extracted. TCRdb reanalysed the RACE reads using MiXCR and keeps one entry per CDR3 protein. The table lists roughly 40,000 distinct CDR3 sequences, approximately 9.7% of them singletons. The specimen was whole blood, collected in connection with sensitization to the hapten diphenylcyclopropenone (DPC). These receptors were obtained from a woman younger than 45 with alopecia areata. Some clones in this sample may be carry-over from other donors' samples.

The chain is built from TRBV20-1 and TRBJ2-1; D gene unclear. V was clipped by 5 bases and J by 3 bases, with 14 bases between them. The V gene's germline CDR1 is DFQATT and CDR2 SNEGSKA (reference sequence). The CDR3 length is 14 residues. The CDR3 nucleotides read TGCAGTGCTCCTTCCTGGATGAACTACAATGAGCAGTTCTTC. It translates to CSAPSWMNYNEQFF.

This chain uses TRBV7-9 with TRBJ2-1; D is unclear. The germline V and J ends were trimmed by 7 bases and 16 bases, with 8 bases remaining between them. Per germline, CDR1 SEHNR and CDR2 FQNEAQ (reference sequence). The CDR3 totals 8 residues. CDR3 residues: CASTVQFF. The CDR3 DNA sequence: TGTGCCAGCACGGTCCAATTCTTC.

This clonotype was counted only a few times. V gene TRBV24-1 combines with J gene TRBJ2-7; 11 bases are a match to TRBD1. Germline CDR1 reads KGHDR; CDR2 reads SFDVKD. The CDR3 loop spans 15 amino acids. The ends lost 5 bases at V and 2 bases at J; junction bases unmatched: 4. CDR3 loop: CATSARDRGTYEQYF. The CDR3 DNA sequence: TGTGCCACCAGTGCCCGGGACAGGGGGACCTACGAGCAGTACTTC.

This clonotype appeared a few times. The chain is built from TRBV7-2 and TRBJ2-3; D unresolved. This CDR3 spans 14 amino acids. Germline CDR1 SGHTA, CDR2 FQGNSA. V dropped 5 bases and J dropped 1 base, with 10 bases sitting between them. The CDR3, as DNA: TGTGCCAGCAGCCGATGGCAGGGCACAGATACGCAGTATTTT. This encodes CASSRWQGTDTQYF. Complete variable domain (other parts from reference TRBV7-2 and TRBJ2-3): GAGVSQSPSNKVTEKGKDVELRCDPISGHTALYWYRQSLGQGLEFLIYFQGNSAPDKSGLPSDRFSAERTGGSVSTLTIQRTQQEDSAVYLCASSRWQGTDTQYFGPGTRLTVL.

This clonotype was seen ten or more times. This rearrangement joins TRBV7-9 to TRBJ2-7, with 7 nucleotides matching TRBD2. This CDR3 region has 17 residues. The V gene's germline CDR1 is SEHNR and CDR2 FQNEAQ (reference sequence). V was clipped by 5 bases and J by 0 bases; unmatched bases: 13. Here the CDR3 reads CASSPSDASGRSYEQYF. The CDR3 bases are TGTGCCAGCAGCCCCAGCGATGCTAGCGGCCGCTCCTACGAGCAGTACTTC.

The chain has TRBV29-1 and TRBJ1-2, with TRBD1 matching over 12 bases. Germline CDR1 reads SQVTM; CDR2 reads ANQGSEA. There are 12 residues in the CDR3. J was trimmed by 4 bases and V by 6 bases; bases with no gene match: 0. CDR3 sequence reads: CSVGQGAYGYTF. The CDR3, as DNA: TGCAGCGTGGGACAGGGGGCCTATGGCTACACCTTC.

This clonotype was detected only a few times. The chain combines TRBV30 with TRBJ1-2; TRBD1 matches at 7 bases. The CDR3 is 14 residues long. CDR1 is GTSNPN and CDR2 is SVGIG in the germline V gene (reference sequence). Trimming took 2 bases from V and 7 from J; bases not matched to a gene: 10. The CDR3 DNA reads TGTGCCTGGAGTCCCCCCGTCGGGACAGCTGGCTACACCTTC. Amino acid sequence: CAWSPPVGTAGYTF. Looking up the rest from reference TRBV30 and TRBJ1-2 gives the full variable domain: SQTIHQWPATLVQPVGSPLSLECTVEGTSNPNLYWYRQAAGRGLQLLFYSVGIGQISSEVPQNLSASRPQDRQFILSSKKLLLSDSGFYLCAWSPPVGTAGYTFGSGTRLTVV.